This TCR beta chain emerged from a study of immune heterogeneity within non-small cell lung tumors. This clonotype is medium-sized (0.01 to 0.1%) by share. This CDR3 is built from 13 residues. Germline loops: CDR1 LNHDA, CDR2 SQIVND (reference sequence). The V and J ends lost 8 bases and 2 bases respectively, with 13 bases between them. TCR beta CDR3 was amplified by multiplex PCR, first round nine to ten cycles, 32 V and 13 J primers. Using its own MiXCR run on the multiplex PCR reads, TCRdb lists one record per CDR3 protein. In the table there are 10,000 to 12,000 distinct CDR3 sequences, 30% of which are singletons. The starting template was genomic DNA from bulk tumor, 450 to 650 ng per sample. During surgery, each primary tumor gave multiple biopsies spaced as far apart as possible. The patients were newly diagnosed with non-small cell lung cancer, had not been treated, and had curative surgery.

The material sequenced was lung tumor tissue. The origin of this receptor is a woman in her sixties or seventies with non-small cell lung cancer. The chain combines TRBV19 with TRBJ2-7; D perhaps matches TRBD2 (6 bases). The CDR3 protein is CASSGTHPYEQYF. As DNA, the CDR3 is TGTGCCAGTTCCGGGACTCACCCCTACGAGCAGTACTTC.